The entry below gives a single T cell receptor (beta chain) sequence along with its context. A history of autoimmune disease or systemic immunosuppression excluded patients. Baseline, cycle 4 day 1, and cycle 7 day 1 were the blood sampling points. V dropped 6 bases and J dropped 2 bases, with 11 bases sitting between them. There are 13 residues in the CDR3. Germline V gene sequence: CDR1 MGHRA, CDR2 YSYEKL. Profiling relied on immunoSEQ multiplex PCR, and the TCRdb table lists in-frame clones only, not all of them. Of 90,000 to 130,000 clones in the sample, over 85% are singletons; the top ten hold around 0.26%. The data stem from a study of OX40 agonist ivuxolimab in advanced cancers. Across the whole study: Ivuxolimab, which is an agonistic anti-OX40 (CD134) antibody, was administered to the patients. Participants, roughly 81% male, averaged roughly 60 years of age, ranging from roughly 23 to 80.

The chain employs TRBV4-1 and TRBJ2-7; tentative D call: TRBD1 (6 bases). The receptor was isolated from an adult with an advanced solid tumor such as melanoma, head and neck, liver or kidney cancer. This material consisted of CD4+ or CD8+ T cells sorted from blood, taken in a trial of the OX40 agonist ivuxolimab. The CDR3 coding sequence is TGCGCCAGCAGACATACAGGGACCTACGAGCAGTACTTC. It translates to CASRHTGTYEQYF.